This T cell receptor (beta chain) was identified during a study of cytomegalovirus exposure and HLA in healthy donors. PCR was performed using 60 Vbeta and 13 Jbeta primers. Sequenced by immunoSEQ multiplex PCR; TCRdb stores in-frame clones only, minus some. The sample shows 95,000 to 150,000 clones, roughly 80% of them seen only once. The donors gave bone marrow, and they were healthy. V gave up 0 bases and J gave up 7 bases; unmatched junction bases: 10. The CDR3 has 16 amino acids. Per germline, CDR1 SGDLS and CDR2 YYNGEE. V gene TRBV9 combines with J gene TRBJ2-3; 8 nucleotides match TRBD1. The TCR originated in a woman in her thirties or forties in good health and CMV-seronegative. The specimen sequenced was PBMCs. The CDR3 reads CASSVEGQGGRNTQYF. The CDR3 nucleotides are TGTGCCAGCAGCGTAGAAGGACAGGGTGGTCGAAATACGCAGTATTTT.